The 3 T cell receptor beta chains listed next were all sequenced from one sample in a study of T cell responses to AZD1222 COVID-19 vaccine. Data came from immunoSEQ multiplex PCR; TCRdb stores just in-frame clones and leaves some out. The repertoire has 130,000 or so clones, over 85% of them found once; the top ten carry roughly 1%. The material sequenced was peripheral blood, taken on day 0 of AZD1222 vaccination. These receptors all come from an adult in good health.

J is TRBJ1-4 and V is TRBV18; no reliable D call. Germline CDR1 and CDR2: KGHSH and LQKENI. Trimming removed 3 bases at V and 7 bases at J, with 3 bases between. The CDR3 has 11 residues. CDR3 in amino acids: CASSPGEKLFF. CDR3 DNA sequence: TGTGCCAGCTCACCGGGTGAAAAACTGTTTTTT.

This clone has a single count. For the CDR3, the DNA is TGTGCCAGCAGCTTAACAGGGGGTAGGTTCGGCACTGAAGCTTTCTTT. Protein product: CASSLTGGRFGTEAFF. This chain uses TRBV7-8 with TRBJ1-1; 8 positions match TRBD1. Germline CDR1 is SGHVS and CDR2 is FQNEAQ. Unmatched junction bases numbered 9, after V lost 2 bases and J lost 4 bases. This CDR3 is 16 amino acids long.

The V call is TRBV3-1 (or the pseudogene TRBV3-2), the J call TRBJ1-1; D may be TRBD1 (5 bases). The ends were cut back, 3 bases at V and 5 bases at J, with 10 bases in the middle. CDR1 and CDR2 from the germline V gene are LGHDT and YNNKEL (reference sequence). The CDR3 has 13 residues. The CDR3: CASSQQGDTEAFF. Written as DNA, the CDR3 is TGTGCCAGCAGCCAGCAGGGAGATACTGAAGCTTTCTTT.